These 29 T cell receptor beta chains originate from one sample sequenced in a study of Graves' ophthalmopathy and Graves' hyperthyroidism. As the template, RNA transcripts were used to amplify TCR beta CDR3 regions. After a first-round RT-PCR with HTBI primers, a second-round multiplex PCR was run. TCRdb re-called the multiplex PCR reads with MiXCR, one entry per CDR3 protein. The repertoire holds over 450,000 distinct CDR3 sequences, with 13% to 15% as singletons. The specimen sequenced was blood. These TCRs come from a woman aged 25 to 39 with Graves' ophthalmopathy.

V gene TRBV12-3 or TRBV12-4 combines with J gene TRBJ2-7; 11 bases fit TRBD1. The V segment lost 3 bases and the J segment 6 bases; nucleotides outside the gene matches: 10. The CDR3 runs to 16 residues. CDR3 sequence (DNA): TGTGCCAGCAGTTTTTGGCCCCGGGACAGGGGGAGCGAGCAGTACTTC. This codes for CASSFWPRDRGSEQYF.

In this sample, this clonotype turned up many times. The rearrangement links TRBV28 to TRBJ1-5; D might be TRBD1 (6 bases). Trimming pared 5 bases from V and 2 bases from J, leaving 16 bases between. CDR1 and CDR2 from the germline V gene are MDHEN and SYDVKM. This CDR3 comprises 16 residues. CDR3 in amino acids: CASSRSRGLGNQPQHF. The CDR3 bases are TGTGCCAGCAGTAGAAGCCGGGGGCTTGGCAATCAGCCCCAGCATTTT.

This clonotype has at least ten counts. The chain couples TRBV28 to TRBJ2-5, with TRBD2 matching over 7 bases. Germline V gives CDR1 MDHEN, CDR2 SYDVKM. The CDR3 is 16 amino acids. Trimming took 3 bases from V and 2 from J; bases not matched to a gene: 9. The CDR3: CASSLGGASGQETQYF. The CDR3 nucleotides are TGTGCCAGCAGTTTGGGTGGGGCTAGCGGACAAGAGACCCAGTACTTC. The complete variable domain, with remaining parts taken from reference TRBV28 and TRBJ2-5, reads DVKVTQSSRYLVKRTGEKVFLECVQDMDHENMFWYRQDPGLGLRLIYFSYDVKMKEKGDIPEGYSVSREKKERFSLILESASTNQTSMYLCASSLGGASGQETQYFGPGTRLLVL.

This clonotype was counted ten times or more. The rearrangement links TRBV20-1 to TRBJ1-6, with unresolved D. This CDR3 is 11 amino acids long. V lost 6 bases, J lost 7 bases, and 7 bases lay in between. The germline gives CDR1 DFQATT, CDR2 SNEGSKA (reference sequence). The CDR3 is CSAPRNSPLHF. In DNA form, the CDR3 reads TGCAGTGCCCCAAGGAATTCACCCCTCCACTTT.

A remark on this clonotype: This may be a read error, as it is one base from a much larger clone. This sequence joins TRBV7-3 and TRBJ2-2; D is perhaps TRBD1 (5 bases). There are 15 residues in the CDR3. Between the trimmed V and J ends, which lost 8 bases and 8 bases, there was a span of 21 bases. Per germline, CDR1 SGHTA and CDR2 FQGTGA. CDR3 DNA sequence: TGTGCCAGCTGCCCAAGGGGCAATGCCGCGGGGGAGCTGTTTTTT. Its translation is CASCPRGNAAGELFF.

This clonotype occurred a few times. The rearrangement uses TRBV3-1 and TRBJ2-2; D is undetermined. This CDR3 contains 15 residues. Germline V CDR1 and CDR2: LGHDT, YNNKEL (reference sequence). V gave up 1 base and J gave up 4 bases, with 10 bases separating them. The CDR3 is CASSQVTSATGELFF. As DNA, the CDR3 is TGTGCCAGCAGCCAAGTGACGAGCGCCACCGGGGAGCTGTTTTTT.

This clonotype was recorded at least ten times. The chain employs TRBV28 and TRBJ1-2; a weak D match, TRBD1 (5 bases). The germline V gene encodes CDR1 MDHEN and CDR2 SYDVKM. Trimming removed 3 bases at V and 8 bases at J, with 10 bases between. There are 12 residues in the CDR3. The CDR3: CASSLAGLGYTF. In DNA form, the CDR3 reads TGTGCCAGCAGTTTGGCAGGGCTCGGCTACACCTTC.

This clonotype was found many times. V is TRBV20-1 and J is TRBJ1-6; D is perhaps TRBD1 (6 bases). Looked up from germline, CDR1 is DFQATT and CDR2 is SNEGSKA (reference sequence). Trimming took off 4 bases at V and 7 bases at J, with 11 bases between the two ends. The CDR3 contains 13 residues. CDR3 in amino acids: CSAKRTENSPLHF. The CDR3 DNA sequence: TGCAGTGCTAAAAGGACAGAGAATTCACCCCTCCACTTT.

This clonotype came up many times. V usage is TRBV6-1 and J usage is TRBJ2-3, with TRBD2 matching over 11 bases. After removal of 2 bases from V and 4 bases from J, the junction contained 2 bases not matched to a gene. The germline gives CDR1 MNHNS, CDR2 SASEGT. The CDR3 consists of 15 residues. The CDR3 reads CASSELAGGPDTQYF. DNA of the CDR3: TGTGCCAGCAGTGAATTAGCGGGAGGGCCAGATACGCAGTATTTT.

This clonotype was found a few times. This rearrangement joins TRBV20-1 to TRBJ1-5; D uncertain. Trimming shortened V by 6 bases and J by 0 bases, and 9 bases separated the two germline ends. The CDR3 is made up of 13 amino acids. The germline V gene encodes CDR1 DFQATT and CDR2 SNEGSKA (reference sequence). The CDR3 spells CSALTASNQPQHF. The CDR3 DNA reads TGCAGTGCGCTGACGGCTAGCAATCAGCCCCAGCATTTT.

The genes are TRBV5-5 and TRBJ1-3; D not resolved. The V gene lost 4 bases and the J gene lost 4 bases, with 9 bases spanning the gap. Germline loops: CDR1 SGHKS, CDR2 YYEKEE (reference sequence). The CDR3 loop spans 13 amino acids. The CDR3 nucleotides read TGTGCCAGCAGCCGTGGACGGGGAAACACCATATATTTT. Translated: CASSRGRGNTIYF.

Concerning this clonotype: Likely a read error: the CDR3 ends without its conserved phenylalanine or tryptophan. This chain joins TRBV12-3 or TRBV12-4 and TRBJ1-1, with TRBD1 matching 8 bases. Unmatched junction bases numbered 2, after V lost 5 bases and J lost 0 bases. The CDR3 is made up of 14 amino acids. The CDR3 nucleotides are TGTGCCAGCAGTCTGACAGGGGTGAACACTGAAGCTTTCCTT. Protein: CASSLTGVNTEAFL.

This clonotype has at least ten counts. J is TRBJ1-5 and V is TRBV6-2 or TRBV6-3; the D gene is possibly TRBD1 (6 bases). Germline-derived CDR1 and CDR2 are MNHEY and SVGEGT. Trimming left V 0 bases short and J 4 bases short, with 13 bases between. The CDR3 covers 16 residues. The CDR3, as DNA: TGTGCCAGCAGTTACTCGGGGGCAGGGAATAATCAGCCCCAGCATTTT. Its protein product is CASSYSGAGNNQPQHF.

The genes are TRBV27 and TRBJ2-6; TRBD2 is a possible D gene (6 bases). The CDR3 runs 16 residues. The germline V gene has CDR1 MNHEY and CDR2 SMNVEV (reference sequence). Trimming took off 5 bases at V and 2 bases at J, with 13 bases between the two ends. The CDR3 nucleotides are TGTGCCAGCAGTGGGGGGAACACCGCTGGGGCCAACGTCCTGACTTTC. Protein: CASSGGNTAGANVLTF.

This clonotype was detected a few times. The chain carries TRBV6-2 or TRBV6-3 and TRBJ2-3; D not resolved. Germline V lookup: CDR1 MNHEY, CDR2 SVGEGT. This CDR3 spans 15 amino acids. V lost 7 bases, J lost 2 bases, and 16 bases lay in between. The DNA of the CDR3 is TGTGCCAGCAAAAATGGAGAAGGTTCCACAGATACGCAGTATTTT. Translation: CASKNGEGSTDTQYF.

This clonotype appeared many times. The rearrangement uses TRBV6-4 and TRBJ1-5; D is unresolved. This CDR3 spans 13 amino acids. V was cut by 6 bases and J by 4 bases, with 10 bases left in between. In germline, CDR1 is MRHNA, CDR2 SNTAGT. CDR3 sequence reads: CASSPEENQPQHF. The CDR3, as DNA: TGTGCCAGCAGCCCCGAGGAGAATCAGCCCCAGCATTTT.

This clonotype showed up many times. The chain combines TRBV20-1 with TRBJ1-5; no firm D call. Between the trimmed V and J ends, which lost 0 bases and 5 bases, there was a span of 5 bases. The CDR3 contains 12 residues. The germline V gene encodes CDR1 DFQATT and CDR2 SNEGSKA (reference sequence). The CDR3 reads CSARDTYQPQHF. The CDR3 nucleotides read TGCAGTGCTAGAGACACCTATCAGCCCCAGCATTTT.

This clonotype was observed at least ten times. The CDR3 nucleotides read TGTGCCAGCAGTTCGCCCCGGGACAGCTACTACGAGCAGTACTTC. Encoded protein: CASSSPRDSYYEQYF. The J gene is TRBJ2-7, the V gene TRBV28, with 7 bases identical to TRBD1. CDR1 MDHEN and CDR2 SYDVKM come from the germline V gene. V lost 4 bases and J lost 3; bases outside the gene matches: 9. The CDR3 extends over 15 amino acids.

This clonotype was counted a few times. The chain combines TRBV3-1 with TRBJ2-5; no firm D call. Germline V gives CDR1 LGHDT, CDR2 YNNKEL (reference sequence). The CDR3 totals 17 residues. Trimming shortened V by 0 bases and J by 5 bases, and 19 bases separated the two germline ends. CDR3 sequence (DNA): TGTGCCAGCAGCCAAGATGGTCCGGCCGCGGCAGGCGAGACCCAGTACTTC. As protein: CASSQDGPAAAGETQYF.

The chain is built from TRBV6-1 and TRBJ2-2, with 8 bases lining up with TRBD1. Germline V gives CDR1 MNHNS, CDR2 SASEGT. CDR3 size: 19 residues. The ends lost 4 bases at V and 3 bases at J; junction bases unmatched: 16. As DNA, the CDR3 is TGTGCCAGCAGTGCCCGACAGGGGTTGTACGGGGAGCACACCGGGGAGCTGTTTTTT. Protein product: CASSARQGLYGEHTGELFF.

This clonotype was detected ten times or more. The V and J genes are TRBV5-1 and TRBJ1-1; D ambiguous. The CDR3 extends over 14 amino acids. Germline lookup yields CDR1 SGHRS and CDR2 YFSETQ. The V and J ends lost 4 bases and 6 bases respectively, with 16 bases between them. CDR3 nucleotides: TGCGCCAGCAGCGCGACATCGGGGAGCCCTGAAGCTTTCTTT. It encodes CASSATSGSPEAFF.

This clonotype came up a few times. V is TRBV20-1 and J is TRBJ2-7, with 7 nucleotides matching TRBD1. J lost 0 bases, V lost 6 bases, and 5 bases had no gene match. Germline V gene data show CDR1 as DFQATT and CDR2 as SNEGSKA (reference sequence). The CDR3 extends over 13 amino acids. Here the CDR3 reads CSAETGSSYEQYF. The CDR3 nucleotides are TGCAGTGCCGAGACAGGGAGCTCCTACGAGCAGTACTTC.

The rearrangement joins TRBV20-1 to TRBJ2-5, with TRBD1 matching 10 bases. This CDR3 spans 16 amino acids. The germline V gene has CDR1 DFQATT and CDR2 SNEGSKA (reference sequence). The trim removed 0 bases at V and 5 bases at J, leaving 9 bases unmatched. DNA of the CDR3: TGCAGTGCTAGAGATTCGGGGACAGGGGAATTGGAGACCCAGTACTTC. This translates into CSARDSGTGELETQYF.

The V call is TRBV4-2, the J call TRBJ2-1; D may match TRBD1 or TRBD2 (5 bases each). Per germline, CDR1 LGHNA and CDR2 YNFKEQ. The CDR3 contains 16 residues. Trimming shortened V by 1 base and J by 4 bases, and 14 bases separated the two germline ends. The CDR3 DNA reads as TGTGCCAGCAGCCAAGCGTCGGGACGACTATACAATGAGCAGTTCTTC. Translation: CASSQASGRLYNEQFF.

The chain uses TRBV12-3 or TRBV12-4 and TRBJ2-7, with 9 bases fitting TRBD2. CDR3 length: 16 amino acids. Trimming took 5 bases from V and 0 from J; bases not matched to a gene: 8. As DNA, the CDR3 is TGTGCCAGCAGTGACCTAGCGGGGACCACCTCCTACGAGCAGTACTTC. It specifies CASSDLAGTTSYEQYF.

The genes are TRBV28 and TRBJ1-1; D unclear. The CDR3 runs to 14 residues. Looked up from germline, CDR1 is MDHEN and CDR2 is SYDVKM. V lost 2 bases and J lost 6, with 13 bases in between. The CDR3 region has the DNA TGTGCCAGCAGTTTAGCGATCAATCGCGCTGAAGCTTTCTTT. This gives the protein CASSLAINRAEAFF. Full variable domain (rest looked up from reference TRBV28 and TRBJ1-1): DVKVTQSSRYLVKRTGEKVFLECVQDMDHENMFWYRQDPGLGLRLIYFSYDVKMKEKGDIPEGYSVSREKKERFSLILESASTNQTSMYLCASSLAINRAEAFFGQGTRLTVV.

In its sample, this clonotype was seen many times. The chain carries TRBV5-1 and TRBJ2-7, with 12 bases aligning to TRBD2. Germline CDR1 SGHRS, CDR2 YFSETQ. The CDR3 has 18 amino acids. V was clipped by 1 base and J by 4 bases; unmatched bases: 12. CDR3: CASSLMSSGRAFDYEQYF. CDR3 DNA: TGCGCCAGCAGCTTGATGTCTAGCGGGAGGGCCTTTGATTACGAGCAGTACTTC.

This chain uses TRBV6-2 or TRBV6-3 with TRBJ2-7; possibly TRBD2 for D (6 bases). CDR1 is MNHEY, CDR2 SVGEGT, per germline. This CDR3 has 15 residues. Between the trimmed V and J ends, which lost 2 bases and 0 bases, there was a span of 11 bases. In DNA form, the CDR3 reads TGTGCCAGCAGTTACGGTTTCGGGAGCTCCTACGAGCAGTACTTC. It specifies CASSYGFGSSYEQYF.

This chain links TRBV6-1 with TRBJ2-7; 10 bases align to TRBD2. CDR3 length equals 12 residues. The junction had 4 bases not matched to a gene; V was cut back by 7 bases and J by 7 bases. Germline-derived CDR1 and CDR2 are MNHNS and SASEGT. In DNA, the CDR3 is TGTGCCAGCATCCTGGGACTAGCGGAGCAGTACTTC. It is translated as CASILGLAEQYF.